These 32 T cell receptor beta chains were all obtained from the same sample, sequenced in a study of shared clonotypes between healthy human individuals. Cells designated naive CD8 were CD45RO-negative and were positively selected for CCR7, with terminally differentiated effector memory CD45RA+ cells excluded. Data came from immunoSEQ multiplex PCR; TCRdb stores just in-frame clones and leaves some out. The table records about 870,000 clones, about 92% of them present only once. Sequencing used naive CD8+ T cells sorted from blood. All receptors come from a man between 25 and 39 years old in good health.

The V gene is TRBV27, the J gene TRBJ2-2; weak D call: TRBD1 (6 bases). With 3 bases removed from V and 5 bases from J, the gap between germline ends came to 16 bases. The CDR3 is made up of 16 amino acids. The germline V gene encodes CDR1 MNHEY and CDR2 SMNVEV (reference sequence). The CDR3 sequence: CASSFRGGVGTGELFF. CDR3 coding DNA: TGTGCCAGCAGTTTCAGGGGTGGGGTGGGAACCGGGGAGCTGTTTTTT.

This CDR3 reads CSVEVGGWSSSTGGYTF. The CDR3 DNA reads TGCAGCGTTGAAGTTGGGGGATGGTCTTCAAGCACGGGTGGCTACACCTTC. The J gene is TRBJ1-2, the V gene TRBV29-1; D perhaps matches TRBD1 (5 bases). The V and J ends lost 1 base and 7 bases respectively, with 25 bases between them. There are 17 residues in the CDR3. Germline V gene lookup returns CDR1 SQVTM and CDR2 ANQGSEA.

Comments on this clone: At the DNA level, this CDR3 is encoded by other sequences in the same sample as well. The DNA of the CDR3 is TGCAGTGCTAGAGAAGGGTATGAGCAGTTCTTC. Translating gives CSAREGYEQFF. The chain is built from TRBV20-1 and TRBJ2-1; no definite D call. The germline V gene encodes CDR1 DFQATT and CDR2 SNEGSKA (reference sequence). This CDR3 region has 11 residues. Trimming pared 0 bases from V and 8 bases from J, leaving 5 bases between.

The V and J genes are TRBV13 and TRBJ2-7, with 8 bases aligning to TRBD1. Germline CDR1 PRHDT, CDR2 FYEKMQ (reference sequence). V was clipped by 5 bases and J by 2 bases; unmatched bases: 5. The CDR3 extends over 14 amino acids. CDR3 amino acids: CASSIWTGTYEQYF. DNA for the CDR3: TGTGCCAGCAGCATCTGGACAGGGACCTACGAGCAGTACTTC.

The V gene is TRBV30, the J gene TRBJ2-1; 7 bases are shared with TRBD2. The CDR3 is made up of 16 amino acids. Germline-derived CDR1 and CDR2 are GTSNPN and SVGIG (reference sequence). J lost 7 bases, V lost 0 bases, and 12 bases had no gene match. The CDR3 nucleotides are TGTGCCTGGAGTGTAACGTGGGCGGGAGATGGTAATGAGCAGTTCTTC. Amino acids: CAWSVTWAGDGNEQFF.

The CDR3 DNA reads as TGTGCCAGCAGTTGGGGGACAGGGTCTGGGGCCAACGTCCTGACTTTC. Protein sequence: CASSWGTGSGANVLTF. This chain joins TRBV27 and TRBJ2-6; 9 nucleotides match TRBD1. The CDR3 is 16 residues long. Germline CDR1 MNHEY, CDR2 SMNVEV (reference sequence). V trimming: 4 bases; J trimming: 1 base; junction bases outside the gene matches: 2. Using reference TRBV27 and TRBJ2-6 for the parts outside the CDR3, the full variable domain is EAQVTQNPRYLITVTGKKLTVTCSQNMNHEYMSWYRQDPGLGLRQIYYSMNVEVTDKGDVPEGYKVSRKEKRNFPLILESPSPNQTSLYFCASSWGTGSGANVLTFGAGSRLTVL.

The chain is built from TRBV29-1 and TRBJ2-1, with TRBD2 matching 7 bases. This CDR3 region has 17 residues. CDR1 SQVTM and CDR2 ANQGSEA come from the germline V gene. J was trimmed by 5 bases and V by 8 bases; bases with no gene match: 21. CDR3 region: CSSGPWGGRYDDNEQFF. CDR3 nucleotide sequence: TGCAGCTCAGGCCCTTGGGGGGGACGTTATGACGACAATGAGCAGTTCTTC.

The chain combines TRBV12-5 with TRBJ2-1; 11 bases align to TRBD2. V lost 5 bases and J lost 5; bases outside the gene matches: 5. The CDR3 covers 15 residues. CDR1 and CDR2 (germline): LGHNT, FRNRAP. The CDR3 DNA reads as TGTGCTAGTGGTGCAACTAGCGGGGGCAACAATGAGCAGTTCTTC. This encodes CASGATSGGNNEQFF.

This chain links TRBV6-9 with TRBJ2-7; 11 bases line up with TRBD2. V was pared by 1 base and J by 4 bases, with 12 bases of the junction left unmatched. From germline, CDR1 is MNHGY and CDR2 SVAAGI. CDR3 length: 18 amino acids. Here the CDR3 reads CASSYFGGGLAEMYEQYF. The CDR3 nucleotides read TGTGCCAGCAGTTATTTCGGGGGGGGACTAGCGGAAATGTACGAGCAGTACTTC.

This chain connects TRBV9 to TRBJ2-3; 10 bases line up with TRBD2. V shed 4 bases and J 1 base; nucleotides not matched to a gene: 6. Germline V lookup: CDR1 SGDLS, CDR2 YYNGEE. This CDR3 region has 16 residues. The CDR3 nucleotides read TGTGCCAGCAGCCCCGGGACTAGCGATCGCACAGATACGCAGTATTTT. Its translation: CASSPGTSDRTDTQYF.

This chain uses TRBV11-2 with TRBJ1-5; the match to TRBD1 covers 7 bases. The CDR3 has 14 amino acids. The germline gives CDR1 SGHAT, CDR2 FQNNGV. V was clipped by 2 bases and J by 5 bases; unmatched bases: 3. CDR3: CASSLRQGYQPQHF. The CDR3 nucleotides read TGTGCCAGCAGCTTACGACAGGGCTATCAGCCCCAGCATTTT.

CDR3 DNA: TGTGCCAGCAGCCTTGGGGCATTGAGGACAGATACGCAGTATTTT. Amino acids: CASSLGALRTDTQYF. V gene TRBV14 combines with J gene TRBJ2-3, with D maybe TRBD1 (5 bases). Germline CDR1 is SGHDN and CDR2 is FVKESK. V lost 4 bases and J lost 3, with 14 bases in between. The CDR3 is 15 residues long.

The chain joins TRBV15 to TRBJ2-7, with D perhaps matching TRBD1 or TRBD2 (5 bases each). Germline V lookup: CDR1 LNHNV, CDR2 YYDKDF (reference sequence). The CDR3 extends over 15 amino acids. The germline V and J ends were trimmed by 4 bases and 0 bases, with 13 bases remaining between them. This CDR3 is CATSIFAGSSYEQYF. In nucleotides, the CDR3 is TGTGCCACCAGCATCTTTGCAGGGAGCTCCTACGAGCAGTACTTC. Based on the CDR3 plus reference TRBV15 and TRBJ2-7, the full variable domain is DAMVIQNPRYQVTQFGKPVTLSCSQTLNHNVMYWYQQKSSQAPKLLFHYYDKDFNNEADTPDNFQSRRPNTSFCFLDIRSPGLGDTAMYLCATSIFAGSSYEQYFGPGTRLTVT.

The V and J genes are TRBV4-3 and TRBJ2-1, with D uncertain. Germline V lookup: CDR1 LGHNA, CDR2 YSLEER. The V gene lost 0 bases and the J gene lost 0 bases, with 9 bases spanning the gap. This CDR3 spans 16 amino acids. CDR3 coding DNA: TGCGCCAGCAGCCAAGAGAGACTCCTCTCCTACAATGAGCAGTTCTTC. It yields the protein CASSQERLLSYNEQFF.

The rearrangement joins TRBV11-2 to TRBJ2-7; TRBD2 matches 8 bases. V was pared by 5 bases and J by 3 bases, with 12 bases of the junction left unmatched. From germline, CDR1 is SGHAT and CDR2 FQNNGV. This CDR3 region has 16 residues. The CDR3 region has the DNA TGTGCCAGCAGCGGAACCGGGACTAGTTTCATCTACGAGCAGTACTTC. Translated, it gives CASSGTGTSFIYEQYF.

V gene TRBV6-6 combines with J gene TRBJ1-5, with TRBD1 identical over 9 bases. Germline V gene sequence: CDR1 MNHNY, CDR2 SVGAGI (reference sequence). There are 15 residues in the CDR3. J lost 1 base, V lost 4 bases, and 2 bases had no gene match. The CDR3 sequence is CASSSGTGSNQPQHF. The CDR3 DNA follows: TGTGCCAGCAGTTCCGGGACAGGGAGCAATCAGCCCCAGCATTTT.

The rearrangement joins TRBV19 to TRBJ2-7; D is ambiguous. The CDR3 extends over 13 amino acids. The ends were cut back, 7 bases at V and 0 bases at J, with 10 bases in the middle. Germline assignment: CDR1 LNHDA and CDR2 SQIVND (reference sequence). CDR3 sequence: CASKNPYSYEQYF. In DNA, the CDR3 is TGTGCCAGTAAAAACCCTTACTCCTACGAGCAGTACTTC.

This clone was seen only once. The chain recombines TRBV4-3 with TRBJ2-3, with TRBD1 matching 7 bases. Germline V CDR1 and CDR2: LGHNA, YSLEER. This CDR3 has 15 amino acids. The trim removed 4 bases at V and 2 bases at J, leaving 6 bases unmatched. The CDR3 DNA is TGCGCCAGCAGCCCTACGACAGGGAACACAGATACGCAGTATTTT. As protein: CASSPTTGNTDTQYF.

V is TRBV30 and J is TRBJ2-1, with D perhaps TRBD1 (6 bases). CDR1 is GTSNPN and CDR2 is SVGIG in the germline V gene (reference sequence). V lost 7 bases, J lost 10 bases, and 26 bases lay in between. The CDR3 runs 15 residues. CDR3 coding DNA: TGTGCCTCAAGCCGCCGGGACACAAATAGGGGAGAGCAGTTCTTC. Translated, it gives CASSRRDTNRGEQFF.

This rearrangement joins TRBV5-1 to TRBJ1-1, with D possibly TRBD1 on 5 matching bases. CDR1 and CDR2 from the germline V gene are SGHRS and YFSETQ. The CDR3 covers 17 residues. V lost 0 bases to trimming and J lost 2 bases, with 17 bases between them. In DNA, the CDR3 is TGCGCCAGCAGCTTGGCGATGGTGGGGACGGGAAACACTGAAGCTTTCTTT. Translating it yields CASSLAMVGTGNTEAFF.

This chain links TRBV29-1 with TRBJ2-2; D might be TRBD1 (5 bases). Germline CDR1 SQVTM, CDR2 ANQGSEA. This CDR3 has 12 residues. The ends were cut back, 6 bases at V and 6 bases at J, with 11 bases in the middle. CDR3 in amino acids: CSVKQDPGELFF. In DNA form, the CDR3 reads TGCAGCGTCAAACAGGACCCCGGGGAGCTGTTTTTT.

This chain connects TRBV28 to TRBJ2-7; D remains ambiguous. The CDR3 is 16 residues long. Germline assignment: CDR1 MDHEN and CDR2 SYDVKM. Deletions cut 4 bases from V and 3 bases from J, with 19 bases between. CDR3 sequence (DNA): TGTGCCAGCAGTTCGGTTCTTGGGTCTGAGCGCTACGAGCAGTACTTC. This gives the protein CASSSVLGSERYEQYF.

The gene calls are TRBV7-2 and TRBJ1-2; TRBD1 is a possible D gene (6 bases). The V gene's germline CDR1 is SGHTA and CDR2 FQGNSA. The V end was cut by 9 bases, the J end by 3 bases, with 14 bases between. This CDR3 has 13 amino acids. CDR3 residues: CARSGGRDYGYTF. CDR3 nucleotide sequence: TGTGCCAGATCGGGGGGGCGGGACTATGGCTACACCTTC.

This chain uses TRBV7-3 with TRBJ2-1; a possible D gene is TRBD1 (6 bases). Germline V gives CDR1 SGHTA, CDR2 FQGTGA. The CDR3 consists of 16 residues. Trimming cost V 3 bases and J 6 bases, with 18 bases left between them. CDR3 sequence: CASSFVWTAEGNEQFF. The CDR3 coding sequence is TGTGCCAGCAGCTTCGTCTGGACAGCCGAAGGCAATGAGCAGTTCTTC.

As for this clone: The junction differs from germline at one of its ends, possibly a read error. The chain joins TRBV5-1 to TRBJ2-5, with TRBD2 as a possible D gene (5 bases). The CDR3 spans 14 residues. Germline values: CDR1 SGHRS, CDR2 YFSETQ. The CDR3, as DNA: TGCGCCAGCAGCTCCGCTTGGGAGCAAGCGACCCAGTACTTC. Its translation is CASSSAWEQATQYF.

The V and J genes are TRBV28 and TRBJ1-1; a weak D match, TRBD1 (6 bases). Looked up from germline, CDR1 is MDHEN and CDR2 is SYDVKM. Trimming took off 5 bases at V and 4 bases at J, with 11 bases between the two ends. The CDR3 is made up of 13 amino acids. This CDR3 reads CASSLTQGTEAFF. The CDR3 coding sequence is TGTGCCAGCAGTCTAACACAGGGCACTGAAGCTTTCTTT.

V gene TRBV7-9 combines with J gene TRBJ2-3; D may correspond to TRBD1 or TRBD2 (5 bases each). Germline V gene data show CDR1 as SEHNR and CDR2 as FQNEAQ (reference sequence). The CDR3 covers 15 residues. V dropped 5 bases and J dropped 2 bases, with 14 bases sitting between them. The CDR3 coding sequence is TGTGCCAGCAGCGAGGGGACCAGAGACACAGATACGCAGTATTTT. Its translation: CASSEGTRDTDTQYF.

The chain employs TRBV12-5 and TRBJ2-1; D gene ambiguous. The CDR3 has 12 amino acids. Between the trimmed V and J ends, which lost 1 base and 8 bases, there was a span of 6 bases. Germline V gene sequence: CDR1 LGHNT, CDR2 FRNRAP. CDR3 loop: CASGLGWDEQFF. The CDR3 nucleotides read TGTGCTAGTGGTTTGGGATGGGATGAGCAGTTCTTC.

This clone is a singleton in its sample. The chain recombines TRBV11-2 with TRBJ2-7, with D hard to call. Deletions cut 4 bases from V and 3 bases from J, with 13 bases between. This CDR3 contains 14 residues. Germline values: CDR1 SGHAT, CDR2 FQNNGV. The CDR3 loop reads CASSSPMEYYEQYF. The CDR3 coding sequence is TGTGCCAGCAGCTCCCCTATGGAATACTACGAGCAGTACTTC.

This chain joins TRBV27 and TRBJ2-1, with 9 positions matching TRBD1. V shed 7 bases, J shed 8 bases, and the junction held 9 bases outside the gene matches. The CDR3 runs to 14 residues. Germline values: CDR1 MNHEY, CDR2 SMNVEV (reference sequence). The chain's CDR3 is CASNLRQGEDEQFF. The DNA of the CDR3 is TGTGCCAGCAACCTTAGACAGGGGGAGGATGAGCAGTTCTTC.

J is TRBJ1-4 and V is TRBV4-1; D is unclear. The CDR3 spans 14 residues. Germline V CDR1 and CDR2: MGHRA, YSYEKL. Trimming removed 6 bases from V and 6 bases from J, with 14 bases in between. DNA for the CDR3: TGCGCCAGCAGTGAGAGGGAACGACATGAAAAACTGTTTTTT. Protein sequence: CASSERERHEKLFF.

J is TRBJ2-3 and V is TRBV7-9, with unresolved D. CDR1 is SEHNR and CDR2 is FQNEAQ in the germline V gene (reference sequence). This CDR3 spans 14 amino acids. Trimming shortened V by 0 bases and J by 2 bases, and 6 bases separated the two germline ends. The CDR3 DNA reads as TGTGCCAGCAGCTTAGCTTCTTACACAGATACGCAGTATTTT. Translated, it gives CASSLASYTDTQYF.